This T cell receptor beta chain was retrieved from a study of human T cells and chemical hapten exposure. Whole-study context: Patch tests delivered 0.01% DPC to the upper back and were evaluated at 6 days. Slight volume differences across pooled libraries mainly accounted for varying per-sample TCR yields.

Germline CDR1 reads SGHRS; CDR2 reads YFSETQ. This CDR3 contains 15 residues. Trimming cost V 4 bases and J 1 base, with 14 bases left between them. A single record per CDR3 protein comes from TCRdb applying MiXCR to the RACE reads. The sample shows approximately 96,000 distinct CDR3 sequences, 9.3% of them seen only once. This clonotype was seen more than once but under ten times. Indicated time point: patch test 2, 6 weeks after DPC sensitization. Treatment defined: therapeutic diphenylcyclopropenone sensitization with weekly scalp DPC. Alopecia patients between 18 and 70 years old and suitable for DPC were used as donors.

Sequencing was performed on whole blood, taken in connection with sensitization to the hapten diphenylcyclopropenone (DPC). The receptor comes from a woman between 35 and 50 years old with alopecia areata. Some clones in this sample may be carry-over from other donors' samples. This sequence joins TRBV5-1 and TRBJ2-5; tentatively, D is TRBD1 (6 bases). The CDR3 region is CASSSTPTGQETQYF. The DNA for the CDR3 is TGCGCCAGCAGCAGCACCCCGACAGGCCAAGAGACCCAGTACTTC.